These 13 T cell receptor beta chains originate from one sample sequenced in a study of CD8+CD57+ T cells in acquired aplastic anemia. Investigators profiled TCR beta VDJ and CDR3 from genomic DNA template. TCRdb analysed the reads with MiXCR anew, one entry per CDR3 protein. This table has hundreds of thousands of distinct CDR3 sequences, approximately 51% appearing once. All sequencing subjects had displayed CD8+CD57+ cell expansion on flow cytometry. Sequencing was carried out using sorted CD4+, CD8+, or CD8+CD57+ T cells (not recorded which) from PBMCs. These receptors were collected from a human donor with aplastic anemia.

The J gene is TRBJ1-1, the V gene TRBV14; tentative D call: TRBD1 (5 bases). The germline V and J ends were trimmed by 0 bases and 5 bases, with 7 bases remaining between them. Germline lookup yields CDR1 SGHDN and CDR2 FVKESK. The CDR3 consists of 13 residues. CDR3 coding DNA: TGTGCCAGCAGCCAAGACAGGGCGACTGAAGCTTTCTTT. Its protein product is CASSQDRATEAFF.

The chain combines TRBV2 with TRBJ1-2, with D maybe TRBD1 (5 bases). Trimming took off 6 bases at V and 4 bases at J, with 12 bases between the two ends. This CDR3 has 13 amino acids. CDR1 and CDR2 from the germline V gene are SNHLY and FYNNEI. The CDR3 region is CASRAGTVYGYTF. DNA of the CDR3: TGTGCCAGCAGAGCCGGGACGGTCTATGGCTACACCTTC. The full variable domain, in which reference TRBV2 and TRBJ1-2 provide the parts outside the CDR3, is EPEVTQTPSHQVTQMGQEVILRCVPISNHLYFYWYRQILGQKVEFLVSFYNNEISEKSEIFDDQFSVERPDGSNFTLKIRSTKLEDSAMYFCASRAGTVYGYTFGSGTRLTVV.

This clonotype was found a few times. This chain uses TRBV19 with TRBJ2-2; 8 bases fit TRBD1. Germline lookup yields CDR1 LNHDA and CDR2 SQIVND (reference sequence). The ends lost 6 bases at V and 7 bases at J; junction bases unmatched: 10. The CDR3 loop spans 15 amino acids. Written as DNA, the CDR3 is TGTGCCAGTAGAACTATCAGGGGGCAAGGCGGGGAGCTGTTTTTT. Translating gives CASRTIRGQGGELFF.

There are many counts of this clonotype. The V and J genes are TRBV6-5 and TRBJ1-6; 7 bases are a match to TRBD1. V shed 3 bases, J shed 2 bases, and the junction held 4 bases outside the gene matches. There are 16 residues in the CDR3. Germline V lookup: CDR1 MNHEY, CDR2 SVGAGI. CDR3 loop: CASSYRQGTYNSPLHF. The DNA of the CDR3 is TGTGCCAGCAGTTATAGACAGGGCACCTATAATTCACCCCTCCACTTT.

This clonotype showed up many times. The CDR3 is CASSLDPLYEQYF. The CDR3 region has the DNA TGCGCCAGCAGCTTGGACCCCCTCTACGAGCAGTACTTC. The V and J genes are TRBV5-1 and TRBJ2-7; D gene unclear. There are 13 residues in the CDR3. CDR1 SGHRS and CDR2 YFSETQ come from the germline V gene. Trimming cost V 0 bases and J 3 bases, with 7 bases left between them.

The chain combines TRBV7-2 with TRBJ2-3; D is uncertain. V was clipped by 5 bases and J by 0 bases, with 24 bases between them. The CDR3 contains 19 residues. The V gene's germline CDR1 is SGHTA and CDR2 FQGNSA. The DNA for the CDR3 is TGTGCCAGCAGCCTTGTCCTGGGCCTCCAGGCTGTGAGCACAGATACGCAGTATTTT. This sequence encodes CASSLVLGLQAVSTDTQYF.

This clonotype has at least ten counts. The chain joins TRBV3-1 to TRBJ1-5; TRBD1 might be the D (5 bases). V dropped 0 bases and J dropped 11 bases, with 11 bases sitting between them. CDR3 size: 13 residues. The germline gives CDR1 LGHDT, CDR2 YNNKEL (reference sequence). CDR3 sequence reads: CASSQDTGGAQHF. The CDR3 DNA reads TGTGCCAGCAGCCAAGATACCGGAGGGGCCCAGCATTTT. The full variable domain, rest sourced from reference TRBV3-1 and TRBJ1-5, is DTAVSQTPKYLVTQMGNDKSIKCEQNLGHDTMYWYKQDSKKFLKIMFSYNNKELIINETVPNRFSPKSPDKAHLNLHINSLELGDSAVYFCASSQDTGGAQHFGDGTRLSIL.

This clonotype was seen repeatedly, ten times or more. The J gene is TRBJ1-2, the V gene TRBV5-8; D might be TRBD1 (5 bases). The CDR3 runs to 14 residues. V dropped 0 bases and J dropped 4 bases, with 10 bases sitting between them. The germline V gene has CDR1 SGHTS and CDR2 YDEGEE. The CDR3 reads CASSLDSGIYGYTF. CDR3 nucleotide sequence: TGTGCCAGCAGCTTGGATTCAGGGATCTATGGCTACACCTTC. The full variable domain, with the rest looked up from reference TRBV5-8 and TRBJ1-2, is EAGVTQSPTHLIKTRGQQATLRCSPISGHTSVYWYQQALGLGLQFLLWYDEGEERNRGNFPPRFSGRQFPNYSSELNVNALELEDSALYLCASSLDSGIYGYTFGSGTRLTVV.

This clonotype came up a few times. The chain has TRBV7-9 and TRBJ1-2; D is perhaps TRBD1 (5 bases). CDR1 is SEHNR and CDR2 is FQNEAQ in the germline V gene (reference sequence). The CDR3 is 14 amino acids. V dropped 5 bases and J dropped 4 bases, with 14 bases sitting between them. The CDR3 loop reads CASSPGGLLYGYTF. The CDR3 bases are TGTGCCAGCAGCCCCGGGGGATTGCTCTATGGCTACACCTTC.

V gene TRBV20-1 combines with J gene TRBJ1-1, with D possibly TRBD1 on 5 matching bases. In germline, CDR1 is DFQATT, CDR2 SNEGSKA (reference sequence). V dropped 4 bases and J dropped 0 bases, with 12 bases sitting between them. The CDR3 runs to 14 residues. CDR3 residues: CSATRGSMNTEAFF. CDR3 in DNA: TGCAGTGCTACGCGGGGCAGTATGAACACTGAAGCTTTCTTT.

There are many counts of this clonotype. This sequence joins TRBV2 and TRBJ1-1, with D unresolved. Germline assignment: CDR1 SNHLY and CDR2 FYNNEI. The CDR3 runs 13 residues. With 3 bases removed from V and 0 bases from J, the gap between germline ends came to 5 bases. CDR3 sequence: CASSDEMNTEAFF. CDR3 coding DNA: TGTGCCAGCAGTGATGAGATGAACACTGAAGCTTTCTTT.

CDR3 in DNA: TGCAGCGTTGGGACAGATACACGAGCGAACACTGAAGCTTTCTTT. It yields the protein CSVGTDTRANTEAFF. The chain uses TRBV29-1 and TRBJ1-1, with TRBD1 as a possible D gene (6 bases). CDR1 SQVTM and CDR2 ANQGSEA come from the germline V gene. V lost 4 bases and J lost 1, with 16 bases in between. This CDR3 comprises 15 residues.

This clonotype occurred many times. The CDR3 coding sequence is TGCAGTGCTAGAGATGTGCTAGCGGGGGCCGAGACCCAGTACTTC. Protein sequence: CSARDVLAGAETQYF. The rearrangement joins TRBV20-1 to TRBJ2-5, with TRBD2 matching 10 bases. CDR3 length: 15 residues. Per the germline V gene, CDR1 is DFQATT and CDR2 is SNEGSKA (reference sequence). V lost 0 bases and J lost 5; bases outside the gene matches: 6.